This T cell receptor (beta chain) was sequenced in a study of blood T cells in healthy people across ages. Broader study findings: Older age went with lower TCR beta diversity per million T cells, in a roughly linear way. PBMC samples, being unsorted, prevented any conclusive comparison of naive and antigen-experienced cells. The donors' CMV status was not determined, possibly confounding changes in expanded clonotypes.

It was with a sample-barcoded 5' primer and a J-beta primer mix that a second PCR of roughly 7 to 12 cycles was run. Via MiXCR, TCRdb re-called the 5' RACE reads, giving one row per CDR3 protein. Among around 790,000 distinct CDR3 sequences listed, 40% to 50% were seen once. J was trimmed by 13 bases and V by 6 bases; bases with no gene match: 12. The CDR3 sequence is 13 residues long. Germline loops: CDR1 DFQATT, CDR2 SNEGSKA (reference sequence). With respect to this clonotype: Its target is unknown.

Sample: blood. The sequence was collected from a man in his 60s in good health. The chain is built from TRBV20-1 and TRBJ2-4, with 10 positions matching TRBD1. CDR3 nucleotides: TGCAGTGCCACAACCTGGGACAGGGGAGAGCAGTACTTC. It yields the protein CSATTWDRGEQYF.